This entry concerns a single T cell receptor (beta chain). Its antigen remains unidentified. The junction departs from the called germline gene at one end, perhaps through a read error. Since the library was made to target alpha chains, this beta chain is a stray read and its abundance is not meaningful. This sample was included in a study of glioma-infiltrating T cells listed by TCRdb under 2016. Regarding the research as a whole: Sequencing of TCR alpha- and beta-chain repertoires was performed on glioma tissue, on non-neoplastic brain tissue, and on matched peripheral blood mononuclear cells. The paired cohort was made up of three low-grade glioma patients, about 8 primary glioblastoma patients and three non-glioma patients who contributed non-neoplastic brain tissue. Each tissue-infiltrating repertoire was compared with the same patient's peripheral blood repertoire to measure divergence between tissue and blood T-cell populations.

TCR alpha and beta CDR3 regions were amplified with the iRepertoire nested amplicon-rescue multiplex PCR (arm-PCR) platform from RNA. The input for one-step reverse transcription and amplification was about 85-400 ng of tissue mRNA or PBMC total RNA. Following bead purification, Illumina adapters were added through a secondary multiplex PCR, and the libraries were then gel-purified between 200 and 400 bp. The libraries contained internal 6-nucleotide barcodes that were used for demultiplexing. Sequencing of libraries was performed on an Illumina MiSeq with 2x220 or 2x250 nucleotide paired-end reads. The paper's processing steps were these. Paired reads were merged using FLASH 1.2.11 and were aligned to the GRCh37 human genome using BWA-MEM, after which TRA and TRB reads were extracted. An IMGT-derived reference of cassette sequences and CDR3 motifs, with pseudogenes included, was used for V and J assignment. Three-frame translation of reads was performed, and productive CDR3s were defined as those with a C...FGXG motif and no stop codons. A clonotype was defined as a unique combination of a V-J cassette pair and a CDR3 amino acid sequence. Reads were filtered by Hamming distance, thresholded by each sample's sequence error rate in mapped regions. TCRdb itself trimmed the public reads at Q25 with fastp, ran MiXCR and retained productive beta chains. Merged by CDR3 protein, the rows form single entries marked with the most common genes and DNA. None of the V and J calls come from the authors' own analysis; TCRdb made them. The sample table shows 3,200 or so distinct CDR3 sequences, and approximately 86% are seen once. The top ten clones comprise 36% of the sample.

The CDR3 numbers 13 residues from cysteine through phenylalanine. The only DNA kept is the CDR3, 39 bases in frame from the first base. The germline V gene provides CDR1 MGHRA and CDR2 YSYEKL. General conclusions and limits of the study: VJ-independent divergence between tissue and blood was below expectation in non-neoplastic patients but above expectation in all gliomas, especially low-grade gliomas. Only a very small number of CDR3 sequences turned up in both tissue and blood, a result put down to high CDR3 diversity combined with limited sampling. Small numbers underpinned the group comparisons: eight or nine glioblastoma patients, three low-grade glioma patients and three non-neoplastic patients.

The chain joins TRBV4-1 to TRBJ2-1, with 7 bases in between that match TRBD2. The TCR was taken from a human donor with low-grade glioma or glioblastoma, undergoing nonglioma brain surgery, or in good health (not recorded which). Sequencing was performed on glioma tissue, nonneoplastic brain tissue, or PBMCs (not recorded which). The encoded CDR3 is CASSQGAAGVLVF. At the DNA level, the sequence is TGCGCCAGCAGCCAAGGGGCGGCGGGAGTTTTAGTCTTC.